The clone carrying this TCR beta chain was seen more than once but under ten times. Its antigen remains unknown. The CDR3 loop spans 14 amino acids. V lost 0 bases to trimming and J lost 4 bases, with 9 bases between them. Germline-derived CDR1 and CDR2 are LNHNV and YYDKDF (reference sequence). This specimen comes from a study of post-analysis software for immune sequencing data. Study-level information: Relapsing-remitting, secondary progressive and progressive-relapsing multiple sclerosis were all included among the disease courses.

Prepared TCR beta cDNA libraries contained unique molecular identifiers. TCRdb re-called the PCR reads with MiXCR, one entry per CDR3 protein. The table shows 380,000 or so distinct CDR3 sequences, with roughly 38% occurring only once. General study findings and limits: Roughly 5 TRBV segments (TRBV5-6, TRBV5-1 and TRBV20-1 among them) occurred more frequently in patients than in controls. Strong co-clustering by F measure was evident for samples that had been prepared in the same batch.

This chain joins TRBV15 and TRBJ1-2; a possible D gene is TRBD1 (6 bases). The receptor was isolated from a girl under 18 with multiple sclerosis. Sequencing used blood. Here the CDR3 DNA reads TGTGCCACCAGCAGAGAGGGACAAGTCTATGGCTACACCTTC. It specifies CATSREGQVYGYTF.